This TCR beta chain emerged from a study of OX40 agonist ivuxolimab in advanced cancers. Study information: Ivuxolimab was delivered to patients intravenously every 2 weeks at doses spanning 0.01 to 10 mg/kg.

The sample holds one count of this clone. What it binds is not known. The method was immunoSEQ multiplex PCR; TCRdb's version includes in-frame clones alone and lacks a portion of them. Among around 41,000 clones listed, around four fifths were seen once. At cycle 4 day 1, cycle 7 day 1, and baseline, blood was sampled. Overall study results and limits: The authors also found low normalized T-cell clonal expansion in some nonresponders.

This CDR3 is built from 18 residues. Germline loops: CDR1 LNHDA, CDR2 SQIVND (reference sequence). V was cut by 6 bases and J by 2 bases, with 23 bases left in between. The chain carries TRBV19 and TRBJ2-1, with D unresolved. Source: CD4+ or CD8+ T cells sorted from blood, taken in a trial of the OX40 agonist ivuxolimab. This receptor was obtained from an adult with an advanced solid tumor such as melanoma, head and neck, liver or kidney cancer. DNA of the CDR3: TGTGCCAGTAGACCTCATGGGGAAATTTTAGTGACCTACAATGAGCAGTTCTTC. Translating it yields CASRPHGEILVTYNEQFF.